Sequencing of this T cell receptor (beta chain) was carried out in a study of T cells in Graves' hyperthyroidism and ophthalmopathy. Study-wide results and caveats: Ophthalmopathy got predicted by the model a median approximately six months before its onset.

Diagnoses were made from clinical symptoms, serum measures (thyroxine and TRAb), thyroid ultrasound and orbital computed tomography. The investigators amplified TCR beta CDR3 regions from RNA transcripts. HTBI primers were employed in a first-round RT-PCR of the TCR CDR3. Via MiXCR, TCRdb re-called the multiplex PCR reads, giving one row per CDR3 protein. The sample shows roughly 200,000 distinct CDR3 sequences, about 18% of them seen only once. V gave up 2 bases and J gave up 0 bases; unmatched junction bases: 5. Germline V gene data show CDR1 as DFQATT and CDR2 as SNEGSKA (reference sequence). There are 17 residues in the CDR3. This clonotype was counted many times. Its specificity is not known.

The origin of this receptor is a man aged 35 to 55 with Graves' hyperthyroidism. The sample was blood. The chain joins TRBV20-1 to TRBJ1-6, with TRBD1 matching over 9 bases. The chain's CDR3 is CSARPGQGSSYNSPLHF. CDR3 sequence (DNA): TGCAGTGCTAGACCGGGACAGGGAAGCTCCTATAATTCACCCCTCCACTTT.